What follows are 15 T cell receptor beta chains derived from one specimen sequenced in a study of T cells in Graves' hyperthyroidism and ophthalmopathy. Amplification targeted TCR beta CDR3 regions from RNA transcripts. Primed by the HTBI set, a first-round RT-PCR was run on the TCR CDR3. TCRdb passed the multiplex PCR reads through MiXCR, listing each CDR3 protein once. The data show around 440,000 distinct CDR3 sequences, 15% to 17% seen once. Input material: blood. The receptors originated from a woman under 30 with Graves' hyperthyroidism.

This clonotype was recorded at least ten times. The V call is TRBV12-3 or TRBV12-4, the J call TRBJ1-1, with D hard to call. Trimming cost V 5 bases and J 0 bases, with 13 bases left between them. CDR3 length: 15 amino acids. CDR3 in DNA: TGTGCCAGCAGTACCTCGGGGAGGGTGAACACTGAAGCTTTCTTT. It is translated as CASSTSGRVNTEAFF.

The CDR3 nucleotides read TGTGCCAGCAGCTTGGGTGGGGGCGATCAGCCCCAGCATTTT. Protein product: CASSLGGGDQPQHF. The chain combines TRBV5-4 with TRBJ1-5; D perhaps matches TRBD1 (6 bases). Trimming left V 0 bases short and J 5 bases short, with 9 bases between. The CDR3 consists of 14 residues. The germline gives CDR1 SGHNT, CDR2 YYREEE (reference sequence). The full variable domain, in which reference TRBV5-4 and TRBJ1-5 provide the parts outside the CDR3, is ETGVTQSPTHLIKTRGQQVTLRCSSQSGHNTVSWYQQALGQGPQFIFQYYREEENGRGNFPPRFSGLQFPNYSSELNVNALELDDSALYLCASSLGGGDQPQHFGDGTRLSIL.

The CDR3 sequence: CASSSLLRNQPQHF. CDR3 sequence (DNA): TGTGCCAGCAGCTCCCTTTTACGGAATCAGCCCCAGCATTTT. The chain joins TRBV5-6 to TRBJ1-5; D uncertain. Looked up from germline, CDR1 is SGHDT and CDR2 is YYEEEE. This CDR3 has 14 amino acids. The ends were cut back, 3 bases at V and 4 bases at J, with 11 bases in the middle.

This clonotype was observed at least ten times. The chain joins TRBV11-1 to TRBJ2-5; TRBD1 matches 10 bases. J gave up 2 bases and V 5 bases, and 8 bases lay outside the gene matches. CDR3 length equals 16 residues. Germline V gene data show CDR1 as SGHAT and CDR2 as FQDESV (reference sequence). Here the CDR3 DNA reads TGTGCCAGCAGCCTGCTGGACAGGGGGAAGCAAGAGACCCAGTACTTC. Residues: CASSLLDRGKQETQYF.

A single count supports this clonotype. The V gene is TRBV30, the J gene TRBJ1-5, with D perhaps matching TRBD1 (6 bases). The CDR3 is made up of 13 amino acids. Trimming removed 4 bases at V and 2 bases at J, with 9 bases between. Germline loops: CDR1 GTSNPN, CDR2 SVGIG (reference sequence). DNA of the CDR3: TGTGCCTGGAACCGACAGGGCAATCAGCCCCAGCATTTT. As protein: CAWNRQGNQPQHF. Full variable domain (outside the CDR3, taken from reference TRBV30 and TRBJ1-5): SQTIHQWPATLVQPVGSPLSLECTVEGTSNPNLYWYRQAAGRGLQLLFYSVGIGQISSEVPQNLSASRPQDRQFILSSKKLLLSDSGFYLCAWNRQGNQPQHFGDGTRLSIL.

The chain combines TRBV15 with TRBJ2-1; 10 nucleotides align to TRBD1. The CDR3 runs to 15 residues. Germline V gene lookup returns CDR1 LNHNV and CDR2 YYDKDF (reference sequence). Trimming cost V 8 bases and J 8 bases; bases outside gene matches: 12. This CDR3 reads CATDDRGQGSYEQFF. The CDR3 DNA reads TGTGCCACCGACGACAGGGGGCAGGGTAGTTATGAGCAGTTCTTC.

In this sample, this clonotype turned up many times. This chain connects TRBV11-2 to TRBJ2-1; D ambiguous. Trimming took 3 bases from V and 2 from J, leaving 14 bases between them. This CDR3 is built from 16 residues. Germline CDR1 and CDR2: SGHAT and FQNNGV. CDR3 coding DNA: TGTGCCAGCAGCTTTGCAGGATCAGTCACCTACAATGAGCAGTTCTTC. It codes for CASSFAGSVTYNEQFF.

The chain is built from TRBV28 and TRBJ2-2; D not resolved. Trimming removed 3 bases from V and 1 base from J, with 9 bases in between. Looked up from germline, CDR1 is MDHEN and CDR2 is SYDVKM. CDR3 length: 15 residues. CDR3 sequence (DNA): TGTGCCAGCAGTTTTAGGGCGTTGAACACCGGGGAGCTGTTTTTT. The encoded protein is CASSFRALNTGELFF.

This clonotype was observed a handful of times. The chain carries TRBV9 and TRBJ2-7, with D hard to call. V gave up 0 bases and J gave up 4 bases, with 11 bases separating them. This CDR3 is built from 14 residues. Germline CDR1 and CDR2: SGDLS and YYNGEE. CDR3 sequence (DNA): TGTGCCAGCAGCGTAGCTTCGGCGATGTACGAGCAGTACTTC. Its translation is CASSVASAMYEQYF.

This clonotype has just a few counts. The rearrangement joins TRBV7-9 to TRBJ1-2; D is undetermined. V dropped 3 bases and J dropped 5 bases, with 10 bases sitting between them. The germline gives CDR1 SEHNR, CDR2 FQNEAQ (reference sequence). This CDR3 comprises 13 residues. CDR3 residues: CASSFPSLYGYTF. Written as DNA, the CDR3 is TGTGCCAGCAGCTTCCCCAGCCTTTATGGCTACACCTTC. The complete variable domain, with remaining parts taken from reference TRBV7-9 and TRBJ1-2, reads DTGVSQNPRHKITKRGQNVTFRCDPISEHNRLYWYRQTLGQGPEFLTYFQNEAQLEKSRLLSDRFSAERPKGSFSTLEIQRTEQGDSAMYLCASSFPSLYGYTFGSGTRLTVV.

V gene TRBV19 combines with J gene TRBJ1-3; weak D call: TRBD1 (5 bases). Germline V gene data show CDR1 as LNHDA and CDR2 as SQIVND (reference sequence). Trimming took 2 bases from V and 1 from J, leaving 12 bases between them. This CDR3 spans 16 amino acids. CDR3 in DNA: TGTGCCAGTAGTATACTGAGGGGAAAATCTGGAAACACCATATATTTT. Translated, it gives CASSILRGKSGNTIYF.

This clonotype has ten or more counts. The V and J genes are TRBV7-6 and TRBJ2-5; D is perhaps TRBD2 (6 bases). This CDR3 has 14 amino acids. The V end was cut by 5 bases, the J end by 5 bases, with 15 bases between. Germline V gene sequence: CDR1 SGHVS, CDR2 FNYEAQ. The CDR3: CASSSQGRGETQYF. CDR3 DNA sequence: TGTGCCAGCAGCAGTCAGGGTCGGGGGGAGACCCAGTACTTC.

V and J are TRBV4-1 and TRBJ2-7, with TRBD1 identical over 8 bases. V trimming: 3 bases; J trimming: 5 bases; junction bases outside the gene matches: 9. The V gene's germline CDR1 is MGHRA and CDR2 YSYEKL. CDR3 length equals 15 residues. The CDR3 bases are TGCGCCAGCAGCCAGAGGACAGGGAAACGGGACGAGCAGTACTTC. Its protein is CASSQRTGKRDEQYF.

There are many counts of this clonotype. This CDR3 reads CASSLQGWGAPDTQYF. The CDR3 DNA reads TGTGCCAGCAGTTTACAGGGGTGGGGGGCCCCAGATACGCAGTATTTT. This chain joins TRBV2 and TRBJ2-3, with D perhaps matching TRBD1 (7 bases). The CDR3 contains 16 residues. V shed 5 bases and J shed 4 bases, with 19 bases lying between them. From germline, CDR1 is SNHLY and CDR2 FYNNEI. The full variable domain, its missing parts supplied by reference TRBV2 and TRBJ2-3, is EPEVTQTPSHQVTQMGQEVILRCVPISNHLYFYWYRQILGQKVEFLVSFYNNEISEKSEIFDDQFSVERPDGSNFTLKIRSTKLEDSAMYFCASSLQGWGAPDTQYFGPGTRLTVL.

The chain uses TRBV6-1 and TRBJ1-1; 9 bases fit TRBD1. The CDR3 is made up of 15 amino acids. V lost 5 bases and J lost 1; bases outside the gene matches: 5. CDR1 is MNHNS and CDR2 is SASEGT in the germline V gene. CDR3 nucleotide sequence: TGTGCCAGCAGTACACTGACAGGGGGGAACACTGAAGCTTTCTTT. Its translation: CASSTLTGGNTEAFF.